One and the same sample provided the 25 T cell receptor beta chains below, sequenced in a study of cytomegalovirus exposure and HLA in healthy donors. Amplification used 60 Vbeta primers and 13 Jbeta primers. Clones were read by immunoSEQ multiplex PCR, and TCRdb kept only the in-frame ones, dropping some. The sample has about 98,000 clones, around 75% seen once. The sample taken for sequencing was PBMCs. Receptor source: a man aged 18 to 29 in good health and CMV-seropositive.

This chain uses TRBV10-3 with TRBJ1-2, with TRBD1 matching 11 bases. Germline-derived CDR1 and CDR2 are ENHRY and SYGVKD. The CDR3 totals 14 residues. After removal of 6 bases from V and 8 bases from J, the junction contained 8 bases not matched to a gene. DNA for the CDR3: TGTGCCATCAGGGGTGGACAGGGGGCGCGGGGCTACACCTTC. Its translation is CAIRGGQGARGYTF.

V gene TRBV27 combines with J gene TRBJ2-3; a possible D gene is TRBD2 (5 bases). The CDR3 is made up of 12 amino acids. The germline CDR1 and CDR2 sequences are MNHEY and SMNVEV (reference sequence). V dropped 6 bases and J dropped 5 bases, with 9 bases sitting between them. This chain's CDR3 is CASSPGGDTQYF. The CDR3 nucleotides read TGTGCCAGCAGCCCTGGAGGAGATACGCAGTATTTT.

The chain recombines TRBV30 with TRBJ2-7; D remains unclear. Trimming took 2 bases from V and 2 from J, leaving 13 bases between them. The germline gives CDR1 GTSNPN, CDR2 SVGIG (reference sequence). This CDR3 has 14 residues. The CDR3 protein is CAWSFGGLTYEQYF. Written as DNA, the CDR3 is TGTGCCTGGAGTTTTGGCGGCCTCACCTACGAGCAGTACTTC.

This chain's CDR3 is CASSLALAGDYNEQFF. The CDR3 coding sequence is TGTGCCAGCAGCTTAGCCCTAGCGGGGGACTACAATGAGCAGTTCTTC. J is TRBJ2-1 and V is TRBV7-9; 10 nucleotides align to TRBD2. Germline V gives CDR1 SEHNR, CDR2 FQNEAQ (reference sequence). This CDR3 is 16 amino acids long. The trim removed 0 bases at V and 3 bases at J, leaving 2 bases unmatched. The full variable domain, with the rest looked up from reference TRBV7-9 and TRBJ2-1, is DTGVSQNPRHKITKRGQNVTFRCDPISEHNRLYWYRQTLGQGPEFLTYFQNEAQLEKSRLLSDRFSAERPKGSFSTLEIQRTEQGDSAMYLCASSLALAGDYNEQFFGPGTRLTVL.

The genes are TRBV6-1 and TRBJ2-7, with 7 bases aligning to TRBD2. The junction had 6 bases not matched to a gene; V was cut back by 8 bases and J by 2 bases. Per the germline V gene, CDR1 is MNHNS and CDR2 is SASEGT. The length of the CDR3 is 13 residues. CDR3 residues: CASLKRGPYEQYF. The DNA for the CDR3 is TGTGCCAGCCTTAAGCGGGGTCCCTACGAGCAGTACTTC.

This clone was observed a handful of times. V usage is TRBV5-1 and J usage is TRBJ2-7, with TRBD2 matching over 8 bases. After removal of 0 bases from V and 3 bases from J, the junction contained 14 bases not matched to a gene. CDR1 SGHRS and CDR2 YFSETQ come from the germline V gene. The CDR3 has 18 amino acids. The CDR3 reads CASSLGIVVSAGGYEQYF. The CDR3 region has the DNA TGCGCCAGCAGCTTGGGGATTGTAGTCAGCGCGGGGGGCTACGAGCAGTACTTC.

The chain joins TRBV7-3 to TRBJ2-1; 7 nucleotides agree with TRBD1. The CDR3 is 15 residues long. After removal of 2 bases from V and 9 bases from J, the junction contained 10 bases not matched to a gene. From germline, CDR1 is SGHTA and CDR2 FQGTGA. CDR3 DNA: TGTGCCAGCAGCTTAGAAGGGACAGCTTCTTTTGAGCAGTTCTTC. Translating gives CASSLEGTASFEQFF. Variable domain in full (rest from reference TRBV7-3 and TRBJ2-1): GAGVSQTPSNKVTEKGKYVELRCDPISGHTALYWYRQSLGQGPEFLIYFQGTGAADDSGLPNDRFFAVRPEGSVSTLKIQRTERGDSAVYLCASSLEGTASFEQFFGPGTRLTVL.

This clone appeared a single time. V gene TRBV19 combines with J gene TRBJ2-7, with D possibly being TRBD1 (7 bases). Trimming left V 2 bases short and J 3 bases short, with 17 bases between. Germline V gives CDR1 LNHDA, CDR2 SQIVND (reference sequence). This CDR3 comprises 16 residues. Here the CDR3 DNA reads TGTGCCAGTAGTATAAGGACAGGACTATCTATCTACGAGCAGTACTTC. Protein sequence: CASSIRTGLSIYEQYF.

Only one count was recorded for this clone. Here the CDR3 DNA reads TGTGCCTGGAGTGTACTTGGGGCCGGAGAGACCCAGTACTTC. This translates into CAWSVLGAGETQYF. The gene calls are TRBV30 and TRBJ2-5, with D perhaps TRBD1 (5 bases). The germline V gene encodes CDR1 GTSNPN and CDR2 SVGIG (reference sequence). Trimming took 0 bases from V and 4 from J, leaving 12 bases between them. CDR3 size: 14 residues. The variable domain in full, completed from reference TRBV30 and TRBJ2-5, reads SQTIHQWPATLVQPVGSPLSLECTVEGTSNPNLYWYRQAAGRGLQLLFYSVGIGQISSEVPQNLSASRPQDRQFILSSKKLLLSDSGFYLCAWSVLGAGETQYFGPGTRLLVL.

This clone has only a few counts. V gene TRBV7-9 combines with J gene TRBJ2-7; 7 bases match TRBD2. The germline V gene encodes CDR1 SEHNR and CDR2 FQNEAQ (reference sequence). After removal of 5 bases from V and 6 bases from J, the junction contained 7 bases not matched to a gene. The CDR3 spans 13 residues. The CDR3 sequence is CASSPPGRGEQYF. The CDR3 bases are TGTGCCAGCAGCCCCCCGGGGAGGGGCGAGCAGTACTTC.

CDR3: CASSLQGNEQFF. In DNA, the CDR3 is TGTGCCAGCAGCTTACAGGGGAATGAGCAGTTCTTC. The chain joins TRBV7-9 to TRBJ2-1; D may be TRBD1 (6 bases). The CDR3 is 12 residues long. Germline CDR1 is SEHNR and CDR2 is FQNEAQ (reference sequence). V was pared by 2 bases and J by 7 bases, with 6 bases between.

Note on this clone: At one of its ends the junction is not consistent with the germline gene, which may arise from a read error. The CDR3 DNA reads as TGTGCTAGCAATTTACAGGTAGAACAGCCCCAGCATTTT. Translation: CASNLQVEQPQHF. The rearrangement joins TRBV2 to TRBJ1-5; TRBD1 is a possible D gene (5 bases). The CDR3 has 13 residues. Germline V gene sequence: CDR1 SNHLY, CDR2 FYNNEI.

A single count supports this clone. CDR3 coding DNA: TGTGCCAGCAGCTTACAGGGGACTGGAAACACCATATATTTT. Translated, it gives CASSLQGTGNTIYF. The gene calls are TRBV7-2 and TRBJ1-3; D is possibly TRBD1 (6 bases). Trimming took 2 bases from V and 2 from J, leaving 7 bases between them. Germline-derived CDR1 and CDR2 are SGHTA and FQGNSA. The CDR3 length is 14 residues.

The V gene is TRBV19, the J gene TRBJ1-3; D not resolved. This CDR3 has 14 amino acids. The germline V gene has CDR1 LNHDA and CDR2 SQIVND (reference sequence). V was trimmed by 2 bases and J by 0 bases, leaving 5 bases between them. The CDR3 loop reads CASSISYSGNTIYF. The DNA of the CDR3 is TGTGCCAGTAGTATATCTTACTCTGGAAACACCATATATTTT.

The V call is TRBV11-2, the J call TRBJ2-5; no reliable D call. This CDR3 region has 13 residues. Germline V gene lookup returns CDR1 SGHAT and CDR2 FQNNGV. V lost 5 bases and J 5 bases, leaving 12 bases between the germline ends. CDR3 DNA: TGTGCCAGCAGCCCTTCGGGTCGGGAGACCCAGTACTTC. Translation: CASSPSGRETQYF.

The chain employs TRBV7-9 and TRBJ1-1; D may be TRBD1 (5 bases). V dropped 5 bases and J dropped 0 bases, with 13 bases sitting between them. Germline V gene sequence: CDR1 SEHNR, CDR2 FQNEAQ (reference sequence). The CDR3 has 15 amino acids. Here the CDR3 DNA reads TGTGCCAGCAGCCGACGGACACAAATGAACACTGAAGCTTTCTTT. Translation: CASSRRTQMNTEAFF.

This clone was seen a handful of times. The chain is built from TRBV7-8 and TRBJ2-7; no clear D gene. Germline CDR1 SGHVS, CDR2 FQNEAQ. Between the trimmed V and J ends, which lost 1 base and 3 bases, there was a span of 10 bases. CDR3 length equals 14 residues. CDR3 loop: CASSLGSSYYEQYF. The CDR3, as DNA: TGTGCCAGCAGCTTAGGGTCGTCCTACTACGAGCAGTACTTC.

V is TRBV30 and J is TRBJ2-1; D is uncertain. Germline lookup yields CDR1 GTSNPN and CDR2 SVGIG (reference sequence). V was pared by 3 bases and J by 5 bases, with 11 bases between. This CDR3 has 13 amino acids. CDR3 region: CAWSGSTHNEQFF. The CDR3 nucleotides read TGTGCCTGGAGCGGGTCAACCCACAATGAGCAGTTCTTC.

Only one count was recorded for this clone. This chain connects TRBV19 to TRBJ2-3; D gene unclear. The CDR3 runs to 15 residues. The germline gives CDR1 LNHDA, CDR2 SQIVND (reference sequence). The V end was cut by 3 bases, the J end by 2 bases, with 12 bases between. CDR3 loop: CASSIFRSDTDTQYF. In DNA, the CDR3 is TGTGCCAGTAGTATTTTTAGGAGCGACACAGATACGCAGTATTTT.

The chain combines TRBV6-1 with TRBJ1-1; D perhaps matches TRBD1 (6 bases). With 6 bases removed from V and 6 bases from J, the gap between germline ends came to 17 bases. CDR1 and CDR2 (germline): MNHNS, SASEGT. The CDR3 sequence is 14 residues long. The CDR3 DNA reads TGTGCCAGCAGACAGGGCCGGACAGAAGCTGAAGCTTTCTTT. Amino acids: CASRQGRTEAEAFF.

The chain uses TRBV2 and TRBJ1-2; 7 bases align to TRBD1. V lost 9 bases and J lost 7; bases outside the gene matches: 11. The CDR3 contains 13 residues. Germline V CDR1 and CDR2: SNHLY, FYNNEI. CDR3 sequence: CASEGGKGAGYTF. The DNA for the CDR3 is TGTGCCAGTGAAGGGGGCAAGGGCGCTGGCTACACCTTC.

The chain has TRBV13 and TRBJ1-5; 7 bases align to TRBD1. Germline V CDR1 and CDR2: PRHDT, FYEKMQ (reference sequence). The CDR3 has 18 residues. Trimming cost V 3 bases and J 0 bases; bases outside gene matches: 11. CDR3 loop: CASSLTGKREYSNQPQHF. CDR3 coding DNA: TGTGCCAGCAGCTTGACAGGGAAACGGGAGTATAGCAATCAGCCCCAGCATTTT. The whole variable domain, remainder taken from reference TRBV13 and TRBJ1-5, is AAGVIQSPRHLIKEKRETATLKCYPIPRHDTVYWYQQGPGQDPQFLISFYEKMQSDKGSIPDRFSAQQFSDYHSELNMSSLELGDSALYFCASSLTGKREYSNQPQHFGDGTRLSIL.

The CDR3: CASSYSGGANEQFF. The DNA of the CDR3 is TGTGCCAGCAGTTATAGCGGGGGGGCCAATGAGCAGTTCTTC. The chain joins TRBV6-5 to TRBJ2-1; 11 nucleotides match TRBD2. CDR3 length equals 14 residues. V trimming: 3 bases; J trimming: 6 bases; junction bases outside the gene matches: 1. Germline CDR1 MNHEY, CDR2 SVGAGI.

This clone was picked up a small number of times. The chain recombines TRBV6-5 with TRBJ2-1; 8 bases line up with TRBD2. With V trimmed by 7 bases and J by 9 bases, 8 bases remained unmatched. The CDR3 loop spans 13 amino acids. From germline, CDR1 is MNHEY and CDR2 SVGAGI. As DNA, the CDR3 is TGTGCCAGCAATTTTCGGGGGGGCGGTGAGCAGTTCTTC. This translates into CASNFRGGGEQFF.

This clone has more than one count but fewer than ten. The chain combines TRBV6-4 with TRBJ2-3; 8 bases line up with TRBD2. The CDR3 spans 15 residues. Germline V gene sequence: CDR1 MRHNA, CDR2 SNTAGT. J gave up 1 base and V 3 bases, and 3 bases lay outside the gene matches. CDR3 nucleotide sequence: TGTGCCAGCAGTGAAGCAGCGGGGGGCACAGATACGCAGTATTTT. It is translated as CASSEAAGGTDTQYF.